The rows below give T cell receptor beta chains drawn from one sample of a study of T-cell memory formation after mild COVID-19. TCRdb processed the 5' RACE reads anew with MiXCR; each CDR3 protein has one entry. The table lists about 430,000 distinct CDR3 sequences, approximately 19% of them singletons. Input material: PBMCs or a T cell subset sorted from them (not recorded which). These receptors originate from a man aged 18 to 35 who had mild COVID-19 (a few samples of this study predate the infection). Cell type and time point are not known. The CDR3 runs from the conserved cysteine through the conserved F or W. Not all rows give a size; the values are once, few, many and, for expanded clones, a class.

CDR3 length	V gene	clone size	J gene	CDR3 protein
13	TRBV27	few	TRBJ1-1	CASSSGGSLGAFF
16	TRBV7-9	-	TRBJ2-7	CASSSGLAGGSYEQYF
13	TRBV20-1	many	TRBJ2-5	CSAREALLETQYF
17	TRBV30	few	TRBJ2-2	CAWSPPTGTGGFGELFF
14	TRBV6-5	few	TRBJ2-3	CASRRDPGVDTQYF
14	TRBV7-7	-	TRBJ2-5	CASSIGPSEGTQYF
14	TRBV6-2/TRBV6-3	-	TRBJ1-4	CASSYRDHNEKLFF
13	TRBV12-3/TRBV12-4	many	TRBJ1-1	CASSTGENTEAFF
13	TRBV6-5	few	TRBJ2-5	CASSSVWIETQYF
14	TRBV30	few	TRBJ1-1	CACRDASSVTEAFF
14	TRBV5-1	few	TRBJ1-6	CASSLDGTNSPLHF
14	TRBV4-3	few	TRBJ1-1	CASSQDTRGTEAFF
13	TRBV7-2	few	TRBJ1-2	CASSAQGTYGYTF
13	TRBV10-3	few	TRBJ2-5	CATLQGTEETQYF
16	TRBV5-1	few	TRBJ2-7	CASSPYPGQGIYEQYF
11	TRBV7-9	few	TRBJ1-5	CASSLLGPQHF
14	TRBV29-1	-	TRBJ2-3	CSVEDRQGTDTQYF
15	TRBV5-1	-	TRBJ2-5	CASSLGRTYQETQYF
15	TRBV27	-	TRBJ1-6	CASSPGGVDNSPLHF
12	TRBV4-1	many	TRBJ2-2	CASSQVPGELFF
15	TRBV4-3	-	TRBJ2-3	CASSQLAGSTDTQYF
13	TRBV5-5	many	TRBJ1-2	CASSLGTGEGYTF
14	TRBV4-1	-	TRBJ2-3	CASSPTRPTDTQYF